Below, 32 T cell receptor beta chains from the same sample are listed, as sequenced in a study of OX40 agonist ivuxolimab in advanced cancers. The data were produced by immunoSEQ multiplex PCR, yet TCRdb's version contains in-frame clones alone and is incomplete. The sample has 72,000 or so clones, roughly 84% seen once. Here the sequenced sample was CD4+ or CD8+ T cells sorted from blood, taken in a trial of the OX40 agonist ivuxolimab. The receptor set was obtained from an adult with an advanced solid tumor such as melanoma, head and neck, liver or kidney cancer.

The V gene is TRBV7-9, the J gene TRBJ2-2; D might be TRBD1 or TRBD2, each matching 5 bases. The ends were cut back, 1 base at V and 8 bases at J, with 20 bases in the middle. CDR1 SEHNR and CDR2 FQNEAQ come from the germline V gene (reference sequence). This CDR3 spans 17 amino acids. The CDR3 nucleotides read TGTGCCAGCAGCTTAGTCGTTATCGGGACCAAACATGGGGAGCTGTTTTTT. Translated: CASSLVVIGTKHGELFF. The variable domain in full, with the rest retrieved from reference TRBV7-9 and TRBJ2-2, is DTGVSQNPRHKITKRGQNVTFRCDPISEHNRLYWYRQTLGQGPEFLTYFQNEAQLEKSRLLSDRFSAERPKGSFSTLEIQRTEQGDSAMYLCASSLVVIGTKHGELFFGEGSRLTVL.

This clone was observed a single time. The V gene is TRBV6-5, the J gene TRBJ2-1, with 10 positions matching TRBD2. The CDR3 covers 14 residues. CDR1 MNHEY and CDR2 SVGAGI come from the germline V gene. V gave up 6 bases and J gave up 7 bases; unmatched junction bases: 6. The CDR3 DNA sequence: TGTGCCAGCAGGGGGACTAGCGCTCGAAATGAGCAGTTCTTC. This translates into CASRGTSARNEQFF.

The V and J genes are TRBV10-1 and TRBJ2-2; D may be TRBD2 (5 bases). CDR1 is WNHNN, CDR2 SYGVQD, per germline (reference sequence). Trimming cost V 4 bases and J 4 bases, with 13 bases left between them. This CDR3 has 15 amino acids. Here the CDR3 DNA reads TGCGCCAGCAGTGGGATGGGAGCGCCCACCGGGGAGCTGTTTTTT. It encodes CASSGMGAPTGELFF.

This chain uses TRBV18 with TRBJ2-5, with 7 bases matching TRBD1. Looked up from germline, CDR1 is KGHSH and CDR2 is LQKENI. The CDR3 sequence is 15 residues long. Trimming cost V 1 base and J 2 bases; bases outside gene matches: 4. The CDR3 sequence is CASSPQGQAQETQYF. The CDR3 bases are TGTGCCAGCTCACCACAAGGACAGGCGCAAGAGACCCAGTACTTC.

This clone was counted only a few times. This chain links TRBV5-8 with TRBJ2-5; D may be TRBD1 (5 bases). Trimming took off 0 bases at V and 6 bases at J, with 15 bases between the two ends. This CDR3 region has 15 residues. Germline CDR1 is SGHTS and CDR2 is YDEGEE. The CDR3 nucleotides are TGTGCCAGCAGCTTGGGGCAGGGAACCATAAAGACCCAGTACTTC. It specifies CASSLGQGTIKTQYF.

The chain links TRBV7-8 to TRBJ1-1; D is unresolved. CDR1 is SGHVS, CDR2 FQNEAQ, per germline. The CDR3 spans 13 residues. Trimming removed 3 bases at V and 0 bases at J, with 5 bases between. The CDR3 DNA reads TGTGCCAGCAGCTTGCTAATGAACACTGAAGCTTTCTTT. Translation gives CASSLLMNTEAFF.

The chain recombines TRBV5-6 with TRBJ1-1, with D maybe TRBD1 (5 bases). The CDR3 spans 14 residues. Germline assignment: CDR1 SGHDT and CDR2 YYEEEE. V shed 5 bases and J shed 6 bases, with 17 bases lying between them. CDR3 in DNA: TGTGCCAGCAGACGGGAAGGGGTTCGCGCTGAAGCTTTCTTT. It yields the protein CASRREGVRAEAFF.

The rearrangement uses TRBV27 and TRBJ1-2, with D possibly being TRBD1 (5 bases). The germline V gene has CDR1 MNHEY and CDR2 SMNVEV (reference sequence). The CDR3 is made up of 15 amino acids. The V and J ends lost 5 bases and 0 bases respectively, with 13 bases between them. DNA for the CDR3: TGTGCCAGCAGTCCCCACAGGCCACCTAACTATGGCTACACCTTC. Encoded protein: CASSPHRPPNYGYTF.

The chain is built from TRBV4-1 and TRBJ1-2; 10 positions match TRBD1. The CDR3 is 14 residues long. Germline CDR1 and CDR2: MGHRA and YSYEKL. The ends lost 4 bases at V and 4 bases at J; junction bases unmatched: 3. This chain's CDR3 is CASSLRDRGYGYTF. The DNA of the CDR3 is TGCGCCAGCAGCCTTCGGGACAGGGGCTATGGCTACACCTTC.

The V and J genes are TRBV5-5 and TRBJ2-7, with TRBD1 matching over 7 bases. Trimming at V came to 4 bases and at J to 1 base, leaving 8 bases not matched to a gene. This CDR3 comprises 15 residues. Germline CDR1 and CDR2: SGHKS and YYEKEE (reference sequence). The DNA for the CDR3 is TGTGCCAGCAGCCCGGGACAGCCCCGTTCCTACGAGCAGTACTTC. It translates to CASSPGQPRSYEQYF. Complete variable domain (other parts from reference TRBV5-5 and TRBJ2-7): DAGVTQSPTHLIKTRGQQVTLRCSPISGHKSVSWYQQVLGQGPQFIFQYYEKEERGRGNFPDRFSARQFPNYSSELNVNALLLGDSALYLCASSPGQPRSYEQYFGPGTRLTVT.

The V call is TRBV6-5, the J call TRBJ2-7, with D perhaps given as TRBD1 or TRBD2 (5 bases each). CDR1 and CDR2 (germline): MNHEY, SVGAGI. This CDR3 has 15 amino acids. The V end lost 4 bases, the J end lost 2 bases, and 15 bases lay between the germline ends. This chain's CDR3 is CASSSDRGPTYEQYF. CDR3 bases: TGTGCCAGCAGTTCTGACAGAGGGCCCACCTACGAGCAGTACTTC.

V usage is TRBV7-6 and J usage is TRBJ1-2; unclear D gene. CDR3 length: 15 residues. CDR1 is SGHVS and CDR2 is FNYEAQ in the germline V gene. Deletions cut 5 bases from V and 7 bases from J, with 20 bases between. The CDR3 protein is CASSRMVGAGIGYTF. For the CDR3, the DNA is TGTGCCAGCAGCCGTATGGTGGGCGCAGGAATTGGCTACACCTTC.

Here the CDR3 reads CASSEDLPRNQPQHF. CDR3 DNA: TGTGCCAGCAGTGAAGATCTCCCCCGAAATCAGCCCCAGCATTTT. The V and J genes are TRBV2 and TRBJ1-5; D is uncertain. Germline CDR1 and CDR2: SNHLY and FYNNEI. V was trimmed by 1 base and J by 4 bases, leaving 11 bases between them. There are 15 residues in the CDR3.

The genes are TRBV4-1 and TRBJ1-1; TRBD1 is a possible D gene (5 bases). V gave up 4 bases and J gave up 10 bases, with 19 bases separating them. Germline values: CDR1 MGHRA, CDR2 YSYEKL. This CDR3 region has 14 residues. As DNA, the CDR3 is TGCGCCAGCAGCCCTAGACAGCCGGTTGCTGTAGCTTTCTTT. It encodes CASSPRQPVAVAFF.

The chain couples TRBV5-1 to TRBJ1-4; D uncertain. In germline, CDR1 is SGHRS, CDR2 YFSETQ. V lost 1 base, J lost 0 bases, and 7 bases lay in between. The CDR3 extends over 15 amino acids. CDR3 sequence (DNA): TGCGCCAGCAGCTTGATCAGCCCAACTAATGAAAAACTGTTTTTT. This encodes CASSLISPTNEKLFF. The whole variable domain, remainder taken from reference TRBV5-1 and TRBJ1-4, is KAGVTQTPRYLIKTRGQQVTLSCSPISGHRSVSWYQQTPGQGLQFLFEYFSETQRNKGNFPGRFSGRQFSNSRSEMNVSTLELGDSALYLCASSLISPTNEKLFFGSGTQLSVL.

This clone showed up just a few times. J is TRBJ1-1 and V is TRBV5-1, with D unclear. The germline gives CDR1 SGHRS, CDR2 YFSETQ. V lost 0 bases to trimming and J lost 1 base, with 13 bases between them. The length of the CDR3 is 16 residues. CDR3 DNA sequence: TGCGCCAGCAGCTTGGGGATAGTAGGGCAGAACACTGAAGCTTTCTTT. Encoded protein: CASSLGIVGQNTEAFF. The variable domain in full, completed from reference TRBV5-1 and TRBJ1-1, reads KAGVTQTPRYLIKTRGQQVTLSCSPISGHRSVSWYQQTPGQGLQFLFEYFSETQRNKGNFPGRFSGRQFSNSRSEMNVSTLELGDSALYLCASSLGIVGQNTEAFFGQGTRLTVV.

This clone was counted only a few times. The chain carries TRBV6-1 and TRBJ1-1; a possible D gene is TRBD1 (5 bases). Between the trimmed V and J ends, which lost 3 bases and 5 bases, there was a span of 13 bases. The germline CDR1 and CDR2 sequences are MNHNS and SASEGT. The CDR3 is 14 amino acids. CDR3 sequence reads: CASSDTRGSTEAFF. The CDR3 region has the DNA TGTGCCAGCAGTGATACACGGGGGTCGACTGAAGCTTTCTTT.

The V and J genes are TRBV27 and TRBJ1-1; maybe TRBD1 (5 bases). CDR1 and CDR2 from the germline V gene are MNHEY and SMNVEV (reference sequence). The V end lost 4 bases, the J end lost 5 bases, and 11 bases lay between the germline ends. This CDR3 comprises 13 residues. CDR3 residues: CASSSHTGTEAFF. The CDR3 DNA reads as TGTGCCAGCAGTTCGCACACAGGAACTGAAGCTTTCTTT.

The rearrangement links TRBV12-5 to TRBJ1-5; 9 bases align to TRBD1. Germline values: CDR1 LGHNT, CDR2 FRNRAP. The CDR3 is 16 amino acids. J gave up 4 bases and V 5 bases, and 9 bases lay outside the gene matches. The CDR3 loop reads CASGTTGQGPNQPQHF. The CDR3 nucleotides are TGTGCTAGTGGTACTACGGGACAGGGACCGAATCAGCCCCAGCATTTT.

The gene calls are TRBV14 and TRBJ2-6; possible D gene TRBD1, 5 bases. Trimming removed 6 bases from V and 4 bases from J, with 13 bases in between. The CDR3 loop spans 15 amino acids. Germline V gene data show CDR1 as SGHDN and CDR2 as FVKESK. In nucleotides, the CDR3 is TGTGCCAGCAGTTTCAGGGCGTCAGGGGCCAACGTCCTGACTTTC. This translates into CASSFRASGANVLTF.

The J gene is TRBJ2-7, the V gene TRBV27, with D possibly being TRBD1 or TRBD2 (5 bases each). In germline, CDR1 is MNHEY, CDR2 SMNVEV (reference sequence). The CDR3 spans 13 residues. V lost 3 bases, J lost 3 bases, and 9 bases lay in between. The CDR3, as DNA: TGTGCCAGCAGTTTTTCTGGGGGCTACGAGCAGTACTTC. This sequence encodes CASSFSGGYEQYF.

This chain uses TRBV18 with TRBJ2-7; 11 bases match TRBD2. Germline values: CDR1 KGHSH, CDR2 LQKENI. Unmatched junction bases numbered 1, after V lost 4 bases and J lost 2 bases. CDR3 length: 14 amino acids. CDR3 sequence reads: CASSLAGGPYEQYF. The CDR3 region has the DNA TGTGCCAGCTCACTAGCGGGAGGGCCCTACGAGCAGTACTTC.

This clone came up once. The genes are TRBV6-5 and TRBJ1-5, with a possible D match to TRBD1 (5 bases). CDR1 and CDR2 (germline): MNHEY, SVGAGI. Between the trimmed V and J ends, which lost 4 bases and 1 base, there was a span of 8 bases. This CDR3 spans 14 amino acids. CDR3 residues: CASSSWGSNQPQHF. DNA of the CDR3: TGTGCCAGCAGTTCCTGGGGGAGCAATCAGCCCCAGCATTTT.

The chain has TRBV6-6 and TRBJ1-3, with 10 bases fitting TRBD1. From germline, CDR1 is MNHNY and CDR2 SVGAGI (reference sequence). J lost 7 bases, V lost 2 bases, and 8 bases had no gene match. The CDR3 sequence is 16 residues long. In DNA form, the CDR3 reads TGTGCCAGCAGTTACAACACGGGACAGGGGCTGAACACCATATATTTT. Translation gives CASSYNTGQGLNTIYF.

This chain links TRBV5-4 with TRBJ2-3; 7 nucleotides match TRBD1. Germline V lookup: CDR1 SGHNT, CDR2 YYREEE (reference sequence). The V gene end was trimmed by 4 bases and the J gene end by 4 bases; junction bases not matched to a gene: 9. The CDR3 is 15 amino acids. The DNA for the CDR3 is TGTGCCAGCAGCAGAGACAGGGAATATGCAGATACGCAGTATTTT. It encodes CASSRDREYADTQYF.

This clone was detected only a few times. This chain links TRBV6-1 with TRBJ2-5, with 10 nucleotides matching TRBD1. Germline V gives CDR1 MNHNS, CDR2 SASEGT. This CDR3 region has 16 residues. J was trimmed by 4 bases and V by 1 base; bases with no gene match: 6. Here the CDR3 DNA reads TGTGCCAGCAGTGAAGGTTTAGGACAGGGGGGAGAGACCCAGTACTTC. It is translated as CASSEGLGQGGETQYF.

The V call is TRBV5-1, the J call TRBJ1-1, with D maybe TRBD1 (5 bases). The germline V gene encodes CDR1 SGHRS and CDR2 YFSETQ. There are 15 residues in the CDR3. V was trimmed by 2 bases and J by 1 base, leaving 12 bases between them. The DNA of the CDR3 is TGCGCCAGCAGCTTCATTGGGACGGAGAACACTGAAGCTTTCTTT. Its translation is CASSFIGTENTEAFF.

This clone was detected only once. The chain couples TRBV6-1 to TRBJ1-4; 10 bases are shared with TRBD1. The CDR3 covers 15 residues. Germline trimming cut 8 bases from V and 7 bases from J; bases unmatched to any gene: 10. The germline CDR1 and CDR2 sequences are MNHNS and SASEGT. CDR3 residues: CASRGRQGAFEKLFF. The CDR3 nucleotides are TGTGCCAGCCGGGGAAGACAGGGGGCTTTTGAAAAACTGTTTTTT.

The gene calls are TRBV18 and TRBJ1-4; D is unresolved. Trimming removed 3 bases from V and 4 bases from J, with 12 bases in between. Germline loops: CDR1 KGHSH, CDR2 LQKENI. The CDR3 runs 15 residues. CDR3 amino acids: CASSPLPARNEKLFF. Here the CDR3 DNA reads TGTGCCAGCTCACCTCTTCCGGCCCGTAATGAAAAACTGTTTTTT.

The V call is TRBV5-6, the J call TRBJ1-3; TRBD1 might be the D (5 bases). V lost 1 base and J 2 bases, leaving 7 bases between the germline ends. Germline CDR1 and CDR2: SGHDT and YYEEEE. The CDR3 has 14 amino acids. The CDR3 sequence is CASSLSGAGNTIYF. CDR3 sequence (DNA): TGTGCCAGCAGCTTGTCGGGGGCTGGAAACACCATATATTTT.

Points on this clone: The CDR3 ends on some other residue instead of the conserved phenylalanine or tryptophan, so this is likely a read error. Because the CDR3's place on the DNA is in doubt, the DNA is left out and the CDR3 is given as listed by TCRdb. The chain recombines TRBV7-9 with TRBJ2-7; the listed D gene, TRBD2, was not tested against the DNA. Germline assignment: CDR1 SEHNR and CDR2 FQNEAQ (reference sequence). The CDR3 is 13 residues long, counting both termini. Here the CDR3 reads CASSIGGNVRSFL.

V gene TRBV9 combines with J gene TRBJ2-2; the D is unclear. Germline CDR1 SGDLS, CDR2 YYNGEE. The CDR3 is 11 amino acids. V lost 3 bases to trimming and J lost 3 bases, with 0 bases between them. Here the CDR3 DNA reads TGTGCCAGCAGCGACACCGGGGAGCTGTTTTTT. Its translation: CASSDTGELFF.